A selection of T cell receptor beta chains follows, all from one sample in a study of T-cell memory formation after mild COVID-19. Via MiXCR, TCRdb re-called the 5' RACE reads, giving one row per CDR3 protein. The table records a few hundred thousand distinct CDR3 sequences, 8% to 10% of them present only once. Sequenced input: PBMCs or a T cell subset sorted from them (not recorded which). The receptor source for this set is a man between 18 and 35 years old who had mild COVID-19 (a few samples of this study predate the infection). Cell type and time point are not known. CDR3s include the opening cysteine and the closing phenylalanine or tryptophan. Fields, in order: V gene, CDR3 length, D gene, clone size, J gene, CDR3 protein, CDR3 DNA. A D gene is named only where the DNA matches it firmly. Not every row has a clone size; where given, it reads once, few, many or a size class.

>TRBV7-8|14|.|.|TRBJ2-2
CASSLVLASGELFF
TGTGCCAGCAGCTTAGTTTTGGCGTCCGGGGAGCTGTTTTTT
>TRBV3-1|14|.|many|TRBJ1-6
CASSHPGVSSPLHF
TGTGCCAGCAGTCACCCAGGGGTTTCTTCACCCCTCCACTTT
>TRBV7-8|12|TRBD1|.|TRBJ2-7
CASARGTYEQYF
TGTGCCAGCGCCAGGGGGACCTACGAGCAGTACTTC
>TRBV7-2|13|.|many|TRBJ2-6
CASVVYGANVLTF
TGTGCCAGCGTGGTGTATGGGGCCAACGTCCTGACTTTC
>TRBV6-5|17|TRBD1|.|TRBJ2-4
CASSSSTGPLAKNIQYF
TGTGCCAGCAGTTCATCGACAGGGCCACTAGCCAAAAACATTCAGTACTTC
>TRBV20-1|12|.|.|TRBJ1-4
CSATSDTEKLFF
TGCAGTGCTACCAGCGATACTGAAAAACTGTTTTTT
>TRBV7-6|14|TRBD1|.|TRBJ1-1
CASSRDSVNTEAFF
TGTGCCAGCAGCAGGGACAGCGTAAACACTGAAGCTTTCTTT
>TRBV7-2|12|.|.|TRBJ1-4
CASGQFHEKLFF
TGTGCCAGCGGACAGTTCCATGAAAAACTGTTTTTT
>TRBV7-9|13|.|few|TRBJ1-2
CASSSGGNYGYTF
TGTGCCAGCAGCTCGGGGGGGAACTATGGCTACACCTTC
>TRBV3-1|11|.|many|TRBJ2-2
CASGWAGELFF
TGTGCCAGCGGTTGGGCCGGGGAGCTGTTTTTT
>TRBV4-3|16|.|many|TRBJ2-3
CASSQALNPSTDTQYF
TGCGCCAGCAGCCAAGCCCTCAACCCTAGCACAGATACGCAGTATTTT
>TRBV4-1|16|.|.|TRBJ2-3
CASSQDQARGLDTQYF
TGCGCCAGCAGCCAAGATCAGGCTAGGGGACTAGATACGCAGTATTTT
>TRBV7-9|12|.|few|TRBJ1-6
CASSLHGAPLHF
TGTGCCAGCAGTTTGCACGGAGCACCCCTCCACTTT
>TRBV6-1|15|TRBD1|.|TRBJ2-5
CASSGRDRVTETQYF
TGTGCCAGCAGCGGGCGGGACAGGGTGACAGAGACCCAGTACTTC
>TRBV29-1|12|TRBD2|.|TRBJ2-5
CSVVSGGETQYF
TGCAGCGTTGTTTCGGGGGGAGAGACCCAGTACTTC
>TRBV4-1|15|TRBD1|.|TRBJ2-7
CASSPGQGATYEQYF
TGCGCCAGCAGCCCGGGACAGGGGGCGACCTACGAGCAGTACTTC
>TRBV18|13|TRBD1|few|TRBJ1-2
CASSNTGESGYTF
TGTGCCAGCTCTAATACAGGGGAAAGTGGCTACACCTTC
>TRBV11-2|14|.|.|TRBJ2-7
CASSPRRAANEQYF
TGTGCCAGCAGCCCACGTCGCGCAGCAAACGAGCAGTACTTC
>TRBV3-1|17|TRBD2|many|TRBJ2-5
CASSQGATSGGEETQYF
TGTGCCAGCAGCCAAGGTGCGACTAGCGGGGGAGAAGAGACCCAGTACTTC
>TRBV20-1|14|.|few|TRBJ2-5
CSAREQTGRETQYF
TGCAGTGCTAGAGAGCAGACAGGGAGGGAGACCCAGTACTTC
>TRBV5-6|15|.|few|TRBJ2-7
CASSPGITVGYEQYF
TGTGCCAGCAGCCCCGGGATTACGGTGGGGTACGAGCAGTACTTC
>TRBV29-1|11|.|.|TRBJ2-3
CSVGLADTQYF
TGCAGCGTTGGGCTGGCAGATACGCAGTATTTT
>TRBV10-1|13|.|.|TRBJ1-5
CASSGGMRQPQHF
TGCGCCAGCAGTGGGGGTATGAGGCAGCCCCAGCATTTT
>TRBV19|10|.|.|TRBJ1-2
CASSAGSYTF
TGTGCCAGTAGTGCCGGTAGTTACACCTTC
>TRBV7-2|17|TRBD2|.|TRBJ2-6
CASSLKGAGSGANVLTF
TGTGCCAGCAGCTTAAAGGGAGCGGGGTCTGGGGCCAACGTCCTGACTTTC
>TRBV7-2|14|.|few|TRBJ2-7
CASSLSGSSYEQYF
TGTGCCAGCAGCTTGAGCGGCAGCTCCTACGAGCAGTACTTC
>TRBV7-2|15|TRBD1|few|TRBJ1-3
CASSARQGSRNTIYF
TGTGCCAGCAGCGCCAGACAGGGAAGTAGAAACACCATATATTTT
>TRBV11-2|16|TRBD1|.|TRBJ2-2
CASSSKWGRGTGELFF
TGTGCCAGCAGCTCAAAGTGGGGCAGGGGGACCGGGGAGCTGTTTTTT